These 15 T cell receptor beta chains share one sample of origin, sequenced in a study of T-cell memory formation after mild COVID-19. TCRdb used MiXCR to reprocess the 5' RACE reads, holding one entry per CDR3 protein. The table records about 360,000 distinct CDR3 sequences, approximately 15% of them present only once. Sequencing was carried out using PBMCs or a T cell subset sorted from them (not recorded which). The receptors come from a man between 18 and 35 years old who had mild COVID-19 (a few samples of this study predate the infection). Cell type and time point are not known.

In this sample, this clonotype turned up many times. The CDR3: CASSLDSNTEAFF. DNA of the CDR3: TGTGCCAGCAGCCTGGACAGTAACACTGAAGCTTTCTTT. The chain is built from TRBV12-3 or TRBV12-4 and TRBJ1-1; D might be TRBD1 (6 bases). Trimming shortened V by 6 bases and J by 2 bases, and 10 bases separated the two germline ends. The CDR3 length is 13 residues.

This clonotype was found a few times. The chain is built from TRBV7-9 and TRBJ2-7; D remains ambiguous. The V end was cut by 5 bases, the J end by 3 bases, with 14 bases between. The CDR3 consists of 14 residues. The germline V gene encodes CDR1 SEHNR and CDR2 FQNEAQ (reference sequence). The CDR3 region has the DNA TGTGCCAGCAGCCTGACGGAGATAGTCTACGAGCAGTACTTC. It translates to CASSLTEIVYEQYF.

This clonotype came up many times. The rearrangement uses TRBV6-5 and TRBJ2-1, with D uncertain. Germline V gene data show CDR1 as MNHEY and CDR2 as SVGAGI. V was cut by 7 bases and J by 13 bases, with 20 bases left in between. This CDR3 region has 13 residues. The CDR3 here is CASKAGGRVLQFF. DNA for the CDR3: TGTGCCAGCAAGGCAGGCGGACGGGTCCTCCAGTTCTTC.

This clonotype was seen more than once but under ten times. This chain connects TRBV27 to TRBJ2-4; possibly TRBD2 for D (5 bases). V was clipped by 3 bases and J by 3 bases, with 15 bases between them. The length of the CDR3 is 16 residues. CDR1 MNHEY and CDR2 SMNVEV come from the germline V gene (reference sequence). CDR3 protein: CASSFYYGKNKNIQYF. The CDR3 bases are TGTGCCAGCAGTTTCTATTACGGGAAAAACAAAAACATTCAGTACTTC.

This clonotype has more than one count but fewer than ten. The chain links TRBV12-3 or TRBV12-4 to TRBJ1-1; TRBD1 aligns across 7 bases. The CDR3 has 15 residues. Losses at the gene ends were 1 base for V and 1 base for J; bases not matched to a gene: 3. Written as DNA, the CDR3 is TGTGCCAGCAGTTTAGAGCCAGGGGGGAACACTGAAGCTTTCTTT. Residues: CASSLEPGGNTEAFF.

V and J are TRBV12-3 or TRBV12-4 and TRBJ2-7; a possible D gene is TRBD1 (5 bases). This CDR3 is built from 13 residues. The V gene lost 4 bases and the J gene lost 6 bases, with 13 bases spanning the gap. CDR3 residues: CASSWLQQGEQYF. In DNA form, the CDR3 reads TGTGCCAGCAGTTGGCTACAGCAGGGCGAGCAGTACTTC.

This clonotype has only a few counts. The chain joins TRBV5-1 to TRBJ2-2; D not resolved. This CDR3 has 14 residues. Germline V gene data show CDR1 as SGHRS and CDR2 as YFSETQ. V shed 4 bases and J shed 1 base, with 8 bases lying between them. This CDR3 is CASSPGENTGELFF. The CDR3, as DNA: TGCGCCAGCAGCCCGGGCGAGAACACCGGGGAGCTGTTTTTT. Using reference TRBV5-1 and TRBJ2-2 for the parts outside the CDR3, the full variable domain is KAGVTQTPRYLIKTRGQQVTLSCSPISGHRSVSWYQQTPGQGLQFLFEYFSETQRNKGNFPGRFSGRQFSNSRSEMNVSTLELGDSALYLCASSPGENTGELFFGEGSRLTVL.

Worth noting for this clonotype: One base away lies a much larger clone, so this may be a sequencing read error. This chain joins TRBV6-5 and TRBJ2-3; D not resolved. The ends were cut back, 6 bases at V and 2 bases at J, with 15 bases in the middle. This CDR3 has 15 residues. CDR1 is MNHEY and CDR2 is SVGAGI in the germline V gene. The CDR3 loop is CASSRSWAYTDTQYF. The CDR3 coding sequence is TGTGCCAGCAGCCGGAGCTGGGCGTACACAGATACGCAGTATTTT.

The chain recombines TRBV18 with TRBJ1-5; TRBD1 agrees at 9 bases. The germline V gene encodes CDR1 KGHSH and CDR2 LQKENI. The V segment lost 3 bases and the J segment 3 bases; nucleotides outside the gene matches: 12. The CDR3 has 18 residues. The CDR3 coding sequence is TGTGCCAGCTCACCCTATAGGACAGGGGACGGGAACAATCAGCCCCAGCATTTT. Protein sequence: CASSPYRTGDGNNQPQHF.

The V call is TRBV7-2, the J call TRBJ2-7; 7 bases map to TRBD1. Germline V CDR1 and CDR2: SGHTA, FQGNSA. The CDR3 extends over 14 amino acids. J was trimmed by 2 bases and V by 3 bases; bases with no gene match: 4. For the CDR3, the DNA is TGTGCCAGCAGCTTTCCGGGACAGACCTACGAGCAGTACTTC. Protein sequence: CASSFPGQTYEQYF.

The chain is built from TRBV7-8 and TRBJ2-5, with TRBD1 identical over 10 bases. In germline, CDR1 is SGHVS, CDR2 FQNEAQ. The CDR3 totals 14 residues. The V gene end was trimmed by 5 bases and the J gene end by 5 bases; junction bases not matched to a gene: 5. In DNA form, the CDR3 reads TGTGCCAGCAGCCCGTGGGACAGGGGCGAGACCCAGTACTTC. Residues: CASSPWDRGETQYF.

In this sample, this clonotype turned up a few times. V and J are TRBV7-8 and TRBJ2-7; perhaps D is TRBD1 or TRBD2 (6 bases each). Germline V gives CDR1 SGHVS, CDR2 FQNEAQ. Trimming shortened V by 1 base and J by 7 bases, and 20 bases separated the two germline ends. There are 16 residues in the CDR3. CDR3 residues: CASSLEGGLLGTEQYF. In DNA form, the CDR3 reads TGTGCCAGCAGCTTAGAGGGGGGACTGCTGGGTACGGAGCAGTACTTC.

This clonotype turned up a few times. The chain carries TRBV6-2 or TRBV6-3 and TRBJ1-1, with TRBD1 identical over 10 bases. Trimming cost V 4 bases and J 7 bases; bases outside gene matches: 9. The CDR3 totals 15 residues. Looked up from germline, CDR1 is MNHEY and CDR2 is SVGEGT. CDR3 DNA: TGTGCCAGCAGTTCCCCCGGGACAGGGGACTTTGAAGCTTTCTTT. Translating it yields CASSSPGTGDFEAFF.

This clonotype was picked up many times. V and J are TRBV7-2 and TRBJ2-7; D may be TRBD2 (6 bases). The germline V gene encodes CDR1 SGHTA and CDR2 FQGNSA. Between the trimmed V and J ends, which lost 1 base and 3 bases, there was a span of 10 bases. This CDR3 comprises 14 residues. The CDR3 loop is CASSLVAASYEQYF. The DNA for the CDR3 is TGTGCCAGCAGCTTAGTAGCGGCGAGCTACGAGCAGTACTTC. Filled out from reference TRBV7-2 and TRBJ2-7, the complete variable domain reads GAGVSQSPSNKVTEKGKDVELRCDPISGHTALYWYRQSLGQGLEFLIYFQGNSAPDKSGLPSDRFSAERTGGSVSTLTIQRTQQEDSAVYLCASSLVAASYEQYFGPGTRLTVT.

This clonotype appeared many times. The chain carries TRBV7-9 and TRBJ2-7; D gene ambiguous. CDR1 and CDR2 from the germline V gene are SEHNR and FQNEAQ (reference sequence). Trimming left V 4 bases short and J 6 bases short, with 10 bases between. The CDR3 has 12 amino acids. Here the CDR3 DNA reads TGTGCCAGCAGCTCCCTTGAACTCGAGCAGTACTTC. Translation: CASSSLELEQYF.